This TCR beta chain was sequenced for a study of OX40 agonist ivuxolimab in advanced cancers. Study overall: With ivuxolimab, an agonistic anti-OX40 (CD134) antibody, patients were treated. A male proportion of 82.7% was recorded, with mean age around 62 years and range about 23 to 90. Overall study findings and caveats: Expanded peripheral T cells had an undetermined antigen specificity. Low normalized T-cell clonal expansion was also seen in some nonresponders.

CDR1 and CDR2 from the germline V gene are MGHDK and SYGVNS. This CDR3 is built from 15 residues. Trimming cost V 1 base and J 2 bases, with 12 bases left between them. Clones were sequenced by immunoSEQ multiplex PCR, and TCRdb holds only the in-frame ones, with some missing. The sample carries around 60,000 clones, approximately 90% recorded once. A remark on this clone: Its antigen is undetermined.

This sequence originates from an adult with an advanced solid tumor such as melanoma, head and neck, liver or kidney cancer. The source material was CD4+ or CD8+ T cells sorted from blood, sampled in a trial of the OX40 agonist ivuxolimab. V gene TRBV25-1 combines with J gene TRBJ2-7; D possibly corresponds to TRBD2 (7 bases). The CDR3 DNA reads TGTGCCAGCAGTGAATCTCCGGGGGGCACCTACGAGCAGTACTTC. Amino acids: CASSESPGGTYEQYF.